Listed below are T cell receptor beta chains from one sample, sequenced in a study of beta chain features in type 1 diabetes. Produced via immunoSEQ multiplex PCR; TCRdb's table is partial and in-frame only. The table records more than 50,000 clones, about 60% of them present only once. Sequenced material: Tregs from blood. These receptors were taken from a woman younger than 35 in good health. CDR3s include the opening cysteine and the closing phenylalanine or tryptophan.

V	J	CDR3
TRBV5-4	TRBJ1-1	CASSLRLTGGNTEAFF
TRBV21-1	TRBJ2-7	CASPAGYPGGEQYF
TRBV7-2	TRBJ2-1	CASIIPGASTNEQFF
TRBV2	TRBJ2-5	CASRPTGSAAETQYF
TRBV18	TRBJ1-6	CASSPLRGEGYNSPLHF
TRBV2	TRBJ2-3	CASSTRELFDTDTQYF
TRBV5-1	TRBJ1-1	CASSPSQGGDTEAFF
TRBV5-1	TRBJ1-3	CASRELGLGNTIYF
TRBV6-5	TRBJ1-1	CASSYSQGALRAFF
TRBV4-2	TRBJ1-2	CASSQEQGVTNYGYTF
TRBV7-3	TRBJ1-2	CASSDRQGYGYTF
TRBV5-1	TRBJ2-1	CASSLGGIYNEQFF
TRBV11-2	TRBJ2-3	CASSPGQGVPPSTDTQYF
TRBV9	TRBJ2-5	CASSEGLAGPQETQYF
TRBV7-9	TRBJ1-2	CASSLRDYGYTF
TRBV10-3	TRBJ1-1	CAIGTDRVTEAFF
TRBV29-1	TRBJ1-2	CSVEDLGGEGYTF